A single sample is the source of the 26 T cell receptor beta chains below, sequenced in a study of human T cells and chemical hapten exposure. MiXCR, run by TCRdb on the RACE reads, gives a single entry per CDR3 protein. The data hold about 350,000 distinct CDR3 sequences, with roughly 6.3% observed a single time. Time point in this sample: patch test 2, 6 weeks after DPC sensitization. Regarding treatment: therapeutic diphenylcyclopropenone sensitization with weekly scalp DPC. Source: whole blood, taken in connection with sensitization to the hapten diphenylcyclopropenone (DPC). The receptor set was obtained from a woman between 18 and 29 years old with alopecia areata. Some clones in this sample may be carry-over from other donors' samples.

The chain is built from TRBV7-9 and TRBJ2-7; the D is unclear. V lost 7 bases to trimming and J lost 2 bases, with 15 bases between them. This CDR3 has 14 amino acids. CDR1 is SEHNR and CDR2 is FQNEAQ in the germline V gene (reference sequence). The CDR3 DNA follows: TGTGCCAGCAACCCGAAAACCGCGACCTACGAGCAGTACTTC. Translating it yields CASNPKTATYEQYF.

This clonotype was seen more than once but under ten times. The CDR3 DNA is TGTGCCAGCAGCGAACAGCCGGGGCAGAAAAACATTCAGTACTTC. It translates to CASSEQPGQKNIQYF. The rearrangement joins TRBV7-6 to TRBJ2-4; the D gene could be TRBD1 or TRBD2 (5 bases each). Trimming pared 5 bases from V and 4 bases from J, leaving 15 bases between. This CDR3 has 15 residues. Per germline, CDR1 SGHVS and CDR2 FNYEAQ.

V and J are TRBV6-1 and TRBJ1-1, with 11 nucleotides matching TRBD1. Losses at the gene ends were 1 base for V and 8 bases for J; bases not matched to a gene: 3. Germline V gene sequence: CDR1 MNHNS, CDR2 SASEGT. The CDR3 is 14 amino acids. CDR3 DNA: TGTGCCAGCAGTGAAGGGACAGGGGGCCTGGAAGCTTTCTTT. This sequence encodes CASSEGTGGLEAFF.

This clonotype was seen more than once but under ten times. The V call is TRBV12-3 or TRBV12-4, the J call TRBJ2-1; 13 bases agree with TRBD2. This CDR3 has 16 amino acids. V dropped 4 bases and J dropped 5; count of bases not matched to a gene: 5. The CDR3: CASSSGTSGEDNEQFF. The CDR3 nucleotides read TGTGCCAGCAGTTCCGGGACTAGCGGGGAGGACAATGAGCAGTTCTTC.

This clonotype appeared a few times. J is TRBJ2-3 and V is TRBV6-4, with D unresolved. Germline V CDR1 and CDR2: MRHNA, SNTAGT. The CDR3 is 14 residues long. Deletions cut 4 bases from V and 0 bases from J, with 8 bases between. The chain's CDR3 is CASSVRASTDTQYF. The CDR3, as DNA: TGTGCCAGCAGTGTCCGGGCCAGCACAGATACGCAGTATTTT.

As for this clonotype: This may stem from a read error, because a much larger clone lies one nucleotide away. The V gene is TRBV5-1, the J gene TRBJ1-1; 8 bases align to TRBD1. The V segment lost 5 bases and the J segment 7 bases; nucleotides outside the gene matches: 7. Per germline, CDR1 SGHRS and CDR2 YFSETQ. This CDR3 region has 13 residues. This CDR3 reads CASRRGQAIEAFF. Written as DNA, the CDR3 is TGCGCCAGCAGACGGGGACAGGCGATTGAAGCTTTCTTT.

The sample holds a few counts of this clonotype. The chain joins TRBV7-9 to TRBJ1-1; TRBD1 matches 8 bases. V shed 5 bases, J shed 0 bases, and the junction held 5 bases outside the gene matches. This CDR3 region has 15 residues. Germline lookup yields CDR1 SEHNR and CDR2 FQNEAQ (reference sequence). CDR3 region: CASSKRTGLNTEAFF. CDR3 DNA: TGTGCCAGCAGCAAAAGGACAGGGTTGAACACTGAAGCTTTCTTT.

There are a few counts of this clonotype. CDR3 sequence (DNA): TGTGCCAGCAGTTACTTGCTACTAGGAGGCGAGCAGTACTTC. Residues: CASSYLLLGGEQYF. This chain joins TRBV6-2 or TRBV6-3 and TRBJ2-7; a weak D match, TRBD2 (5 bases). In germline, CDR1 is MNHEY, CDR2 SVGEGT. This CDR3 spans 14 amino acids. V dropped 1 base and J dropped 6 bases, with 13 bases sitting between them.

This clonotype appeared a few times. The chain recombines TRBV19 with TRBJ2-5, with a weak D call TRBD1 (5 bases). The germline V gene has CDR1 LNHDA and CDR2 SQIVND (reference sequence). The germline V and J ends were trimmed by 7 bases and 5 bases, with 17 bases remaining between them. This CDR3 region has 14 residues. CDR3 amino acids: CASTSQGVGETQYF. In nucleotides, the CDR3 is TGTGCCAGTACCTCCCAAGGGGTGGGCGAGACCCAGTACTTC.

This clonotype was counted only a few times. The V gene is TRBV10-3, the J gene TRBJ1-2; TRBD1 is a possible D gene (6 bases). V was pared by 2 bases and J by 8 bases, with 9 bases between. The V gene's germline CDR1 is ENHRY and CDR2 SYGVKD. This CDR3 has 12 amino acids. CDR3 in amino acids: CAISERGGGYTF. DNA of the CDR3: TGTGCCATCAGTGAGAGAGGGGGAGGCTACACCTTC.

This rearrangement joins TRBV4-1 to TRBJ1-1; D is possibly TRBD1 (5 bases). Trimming stripped 4 bases from V and 4 bases from J, with 19 bases between. In germline, CDR1 is MGHRA, CDR2 YSYEKL. CDR3 length equals 16 residues. The CDR3 is CASSLAGTRQSTEAFF. The CDR3 DNA is TGCGCCAGCAGCCTAGCAGGGACGAGACAGAGCACTGAAGCTTTCTTT.

The J gene is TRBJ2-7, the V gene TRBV6-5; a weak D match, TRBD2 (6 bases). This CDR3 comprises 15 residues. Germline CDR1 is MNHEY and CDR2 is SVGAGI. Trimming removed 7 bases at V and 0 bases at J, with 16 bases between. This chain's CDR3 is CASTRSRGGSYEQYF. In nucleotides, the CDR3 is TGTGCCAGCACCCGAAGTCGGGGAGGCTCCTACGAGCAGTACTTC.

In its sample, this clonotype was seen a few times. The chain links TRBV29-1 to TRBJ2-7, with D possibly matching TRBD1 (5 bases). Trimming pared 3 bases from V and 5 bases from J, leaving 11 bases between. There are 12 residues in the CDR3. Germline values: CDR1 SQVTM, CDR2 ANQGSEA. CDR3 sequence reads: CSVDSSGNEQYF. The CDR3 DNA reads as TGCAGCGTTGACAGTTCAGGGAACGAGCAGTACTTC.

This clonotype was observed a few times. The V call is TRBV20-1, the J call TRBJ2-7; D is unclear. Germline loops: CDR1 DFQATT, CDR2 SNEGSKA (reference sequence). The CDR3 spans 13 residues. Trimming pared 4 bases from V and 2 bases from J, leaving 12 bases between. The DNA for the CDR3 is TGCAGTGCTATGGGTGTCAGTCCCTACGAGCAGTACTTC. This translates into CSAMGVSPYEQYF.

This clonotype is medium-sized in the sample. The rearrangement links TRBV27 to TRBJ2-2; 9 positions match TRBD1. The junction had 4 bases not matched to a gene; V was cut back by 6 bases and J by 5 bases. This CDR3 is built from 14 residues. Germline V lookup: CDR1 MNHEY, CDR2 SMNVEV (reference sequence). DNA of the CDR3: TGTGCCAGCAGGGTCGGACAGGGGACCGGGGAGCTGTTTTTT. This codes for CASRVGQGTGELFF.

The chain uses TRBV5-1 and TRBJ1-2; 12 nucleotides line up with TRBD1. CDR3 length equals 15 residues. The germline gives CDR1 SGHRS, CDR2 YFSETQ. Trimming took 4 bases from V and 4 from J; bases not matched to a gene: 5. The DNA of the CDR3 is TGCGCCAGCAGCACCGGGACAGGGGGCCTCTATGGCTACACCTTC. It specifies CASSTGTGGLYGYTF.

This clonotype was detected only a few times. This chain joins TRBV6-5 and TRBJ1-1, with 7 bases that match TRBD1. CDR3 length: 14 residues. The V segment lost 4 bases and the J segment 3 bases; nucleotides outside the gene matches: 5. Germline V gene lookup returns CDR1 MNHEY and CDR2 SVGAGI. CDR3 residues: CASSSFDRDTEAFF. The CDR3 DNA reads as TGTGCCAGCAGTTCCTTCGACAGGGACACTGAAGCTTTCTTT.

This clonotype was counted a few times. The chain employs TRBV6-2 or TRBV6-3 and TRBJ2-7; D remains ambiguous. The CDR3 has 15 amino acids. The germline gives CDR1 MNHEY, CDR2 SVGEGT. V was shortened by 0 bases and J by 1 base, with 10 bases between the two germline ends. The DNA for the CDR3 is TGTGCCAGCAGTTACTCGATCTTACGGTCCTACGAGCAGTACTTC. Its translation is CASSYSILRSYEQYF.

For this clonotype: A much bigger clone sits one base away, suggesting this may be a read error. The rearrangement joins TRBV20-1 to TRBJ1-1; the D is unclear. Germline CDR1 DFQATT, CDR2 SNEGSKA (reference sequence). The CDR3 totals 11 residues. Here the CDR3 reads CNAPRETEAFF. The CDR3 region has the DNA TGCAATGCTCCGCGGGAAACTGAAGCTTTCTTT.

In its sample, this clonotype was seen many times. The rearrangement joins TRBV7-2 to TRBJ1-4; D might be TRBD1 (5 bases). The CDR3 loop spans 17 amino acids. CDR1 and CDR2 from the germline V gene are SGHTA and FQGNSA. Trimming removed 0 bases at V and 7 bases at J, with 18 bases between. DNA of the CDR3: TGTGCCAGCAGCTTAGCATTAGGGGCTGGAGGAGGTGAAAAACTGTTTTTT. Encoded protein: CASSLALGAGGGEKLFF.

The chain links TRBV5-1 to TRBJ2-1, with 9 bases identical to TRBD1. There are 17 residues in the CDR3. V dropped 0 bases and J dropped 2; count of bases not matched to a gene: 6. The germline V gene has CDR1 SGHRS and CDR2 YFSETQ. The DNA for the CDR3 is TGCGCCAGCAGCTTGGGGGCCGGGACAGGGCCCTACAATGAGCAGTTCTTC. Translating it yields CASSLGAGTGPYNEQFF.

The rearrangement links TRBV2 to TRBJ2-1; tentative D call: TRBD1 (5 bases). CDR3 length: 14 amino acids. V gave up 11 bases and J gave up 4 bases, with 18 bases separating them. From germline, CDR1 is SNHLY and CDR2 FYNNEI. The CDR3, as DNA: TGTGCCCCAGGCCCAGTCCAGGGTTACAATGAGCAGTTCTTC. It translates to CAPGPVQGYNEQFF.

The chain has TRBV7-2 and TRBJ2-1, with no clear D. Germline V gene data show CDR1 as SGHTA and CDR2 as FQGNSA. The CDR3 runs to 14 residues. Deletions cut 5 bases from V and 3 bases from J, with 11 bases between. CDR3 sequence: CASSQMIGYNEQFF. CDR3 DNA sequence: TGTGCCAGCAGCCAAATGATAGGCTACAATGAGCAGTTCTTC. The entire variable domain, with the rest obtained from reference TRBV7-2 and TRBJ2-1, is as follows: GAGVSQSPSNKVTEKGKDVELRCDPISGHTALYWYRQSLGQGLEFLIYFQGNSAPDKSGLPSDRFSAERTGGSVSTLTIQRTQQEDSAVYLCASSQMIGYNEQFFGPGTRLTVL.

There are a few counts of this clonotype. The chain is built from TRBV3-1 and TRBJ1-6; 11 positions match TRBD1. Germline trimming cut 1 base from V and 10 bases from J; bases unmatched to any gene: 12. CDR3 length equals 18 residues. The germline CDR1 and CDR2 sequences are LGHDT and YNNKEL (reference sequence). CDR3 in DNA: TGTGCCAGCAGCCAAGTACTCCGGGACAGGGGGAGATTCTCACCCCTCCACTTT. This sequence encodes CASSQVLRDRGRFSPLHF.

Here the CDR3 reads CASSTPGQEETQYF. The CDR3 nucleotides are TGTGCCAGTAGTACCCCGGGACAGGAAGAGACCCAGTACTTC. The chain is built from TRBV19 and TRBJ2-5; 8 nucleotides agree with TRBD1. CDR3 length equals 14 residues. Per germline, CDR1 LNHDA and CDR2 SQIVND (reference sequence). V dropped 4 bases and J dropped 3; count of bases not matched to a gene: 4.

This clonotype was observed many times. This chain joins TRBV4-3 and TRBJ1-2; possibly TRBD1 for D (5 bases). The CDR3 is 15 amino acids. CDR1 is LGHNA, CDR2 YSLEER, per germline. The V end lost 0 bases, the J end lost 4 bases, and 12 bases lay between the germline ends. As DNA, the CDR3 is TGCGCCAGCAGCCAAGAGCTGCAGGGTATCTATGGCTACACCTTC. It codes for CASSQELQGIYGYTF.